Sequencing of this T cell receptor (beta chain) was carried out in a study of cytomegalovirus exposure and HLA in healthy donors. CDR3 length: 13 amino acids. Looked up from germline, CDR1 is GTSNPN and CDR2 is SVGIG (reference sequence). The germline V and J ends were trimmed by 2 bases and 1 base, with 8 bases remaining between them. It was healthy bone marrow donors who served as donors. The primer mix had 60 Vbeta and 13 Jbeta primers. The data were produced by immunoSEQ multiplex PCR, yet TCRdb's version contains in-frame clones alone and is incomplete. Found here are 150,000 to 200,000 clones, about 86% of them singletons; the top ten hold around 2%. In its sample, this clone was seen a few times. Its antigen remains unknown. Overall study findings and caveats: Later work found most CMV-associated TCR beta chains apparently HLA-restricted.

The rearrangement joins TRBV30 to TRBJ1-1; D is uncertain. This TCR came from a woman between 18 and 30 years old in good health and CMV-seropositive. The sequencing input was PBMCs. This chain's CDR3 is CAWSTTQNTEAFF. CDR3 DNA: TGTGCCTGGAGTACAACCCAGAACACTGAAGCTTTCTTT.